This section outlines one TCR beta chain sequence together with its context. This entry is derived from a study of T cell responses to AZD1222 COVID-19 vaccine. Produced via immunoSEQ multiplex PCR; TCRdb's table is partial and in-frame only. The sample has some 170,000 clones, roughly 89% seen once. V gave up 6 bases and J gave up 8 bases, with 17 bases separating them. Germline V lookup: CDR1 SNHLY, CDR2 FYNNEI. The CDR3 spans 14 residues. This sequence was found in an adult in good health. The V call is TRBV2, the J call TRBJ1-5; D is perhaps TRBD1 (6 bases). The sample in question was peripheral blood, obtained on day 0 of AZD1222 vaccination. CDR3 sequence reads: CASRSGAGTEPQHF. Written as DNA, the CDR3 is TGTGCCAGCAGATCGGGGGCAGGGACGGAGCCCCAGCATTTT.